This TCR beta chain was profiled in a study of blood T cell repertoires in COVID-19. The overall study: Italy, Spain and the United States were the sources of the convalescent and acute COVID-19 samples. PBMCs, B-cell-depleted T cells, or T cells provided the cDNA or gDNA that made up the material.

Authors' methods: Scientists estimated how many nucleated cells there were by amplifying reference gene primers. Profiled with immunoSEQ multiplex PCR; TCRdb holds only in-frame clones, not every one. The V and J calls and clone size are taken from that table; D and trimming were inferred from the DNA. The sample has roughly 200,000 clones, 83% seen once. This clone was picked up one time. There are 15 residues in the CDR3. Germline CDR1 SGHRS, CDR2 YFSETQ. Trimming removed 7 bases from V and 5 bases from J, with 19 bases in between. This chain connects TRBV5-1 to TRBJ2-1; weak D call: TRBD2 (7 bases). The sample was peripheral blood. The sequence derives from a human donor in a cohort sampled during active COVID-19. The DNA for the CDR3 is TGCGCCAGCTATGCGGGCGGGGGCCGGAACAATGAGCAGTTCTTC. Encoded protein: CASYAGGGRNNEQFF.